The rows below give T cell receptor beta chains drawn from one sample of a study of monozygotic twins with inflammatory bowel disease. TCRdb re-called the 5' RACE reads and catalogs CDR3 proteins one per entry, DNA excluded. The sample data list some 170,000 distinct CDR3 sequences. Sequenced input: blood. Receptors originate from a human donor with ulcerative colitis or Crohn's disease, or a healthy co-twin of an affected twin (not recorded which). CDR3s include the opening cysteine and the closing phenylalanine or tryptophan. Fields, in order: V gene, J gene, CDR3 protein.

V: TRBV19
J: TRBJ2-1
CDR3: CASSVRLPYNEQFF

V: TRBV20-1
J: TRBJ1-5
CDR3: CSARDYRDNQPQHF

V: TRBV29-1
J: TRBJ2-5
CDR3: CSVPGGLETQYF

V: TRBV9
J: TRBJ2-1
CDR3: CASSVGTSGRALDNEQFF

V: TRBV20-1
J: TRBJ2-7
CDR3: CSARESRGPYEQYF

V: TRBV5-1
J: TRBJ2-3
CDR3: CASSLGSAFTDTQYF

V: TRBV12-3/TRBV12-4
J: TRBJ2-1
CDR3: CASSLAPGGNNEQFF

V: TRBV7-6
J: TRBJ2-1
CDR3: CASSLFSAALAGVRGEQFF

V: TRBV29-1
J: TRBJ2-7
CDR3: CSVISASYEQYF

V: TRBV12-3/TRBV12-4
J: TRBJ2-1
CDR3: CASSPTSGRSYNEQFF

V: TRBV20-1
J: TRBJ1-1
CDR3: CSARGQGMTPEAFF

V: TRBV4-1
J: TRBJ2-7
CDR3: CASSQVAGAGYEQYF

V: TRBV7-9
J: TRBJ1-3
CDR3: CASSPPGQAAGNTIYF

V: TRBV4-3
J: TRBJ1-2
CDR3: CASSQAPYLAEGSGYTF

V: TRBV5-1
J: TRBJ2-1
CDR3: CASSLGANEQFF

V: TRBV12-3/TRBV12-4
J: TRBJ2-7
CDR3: CASSPGLEGTYEQYF

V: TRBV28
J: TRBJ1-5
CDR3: CASSLSGRVDQPQHF

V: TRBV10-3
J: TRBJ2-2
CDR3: CAISESSGSVSGELFF

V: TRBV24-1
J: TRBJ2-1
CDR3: CATSAWTSGSLFEQFF

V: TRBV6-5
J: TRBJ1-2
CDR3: CASSYDQTLRTF

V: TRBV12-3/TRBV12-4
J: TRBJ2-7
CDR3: CASRPFPKQQGELYEQYF

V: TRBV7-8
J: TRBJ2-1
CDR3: CASSLVAWLANEQFF

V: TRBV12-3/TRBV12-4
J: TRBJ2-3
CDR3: CASRPPGLAGFSSTDTQYF

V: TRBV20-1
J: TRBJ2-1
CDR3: CSATHLAAPYNEQFF

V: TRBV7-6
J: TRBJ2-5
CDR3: CASSLEGTSRAQYF

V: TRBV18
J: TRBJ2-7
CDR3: CASSPRDKVIYEQYF

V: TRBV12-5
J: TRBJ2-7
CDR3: CASGAGTGGAQYF

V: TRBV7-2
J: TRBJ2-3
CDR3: CASSPVTDTQYF

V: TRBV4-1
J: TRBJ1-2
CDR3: CASSHPTGGNYGYTF

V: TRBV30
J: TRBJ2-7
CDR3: CAWSGRGTAREQYF

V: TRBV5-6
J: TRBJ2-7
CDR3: CASSFQRPSYEQYF

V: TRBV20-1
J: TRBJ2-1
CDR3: CSARLAGSYNEQFF

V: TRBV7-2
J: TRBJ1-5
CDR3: CASSLRGGSSNQPQHF

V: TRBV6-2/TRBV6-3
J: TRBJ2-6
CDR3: CASRPLATGANVLTF